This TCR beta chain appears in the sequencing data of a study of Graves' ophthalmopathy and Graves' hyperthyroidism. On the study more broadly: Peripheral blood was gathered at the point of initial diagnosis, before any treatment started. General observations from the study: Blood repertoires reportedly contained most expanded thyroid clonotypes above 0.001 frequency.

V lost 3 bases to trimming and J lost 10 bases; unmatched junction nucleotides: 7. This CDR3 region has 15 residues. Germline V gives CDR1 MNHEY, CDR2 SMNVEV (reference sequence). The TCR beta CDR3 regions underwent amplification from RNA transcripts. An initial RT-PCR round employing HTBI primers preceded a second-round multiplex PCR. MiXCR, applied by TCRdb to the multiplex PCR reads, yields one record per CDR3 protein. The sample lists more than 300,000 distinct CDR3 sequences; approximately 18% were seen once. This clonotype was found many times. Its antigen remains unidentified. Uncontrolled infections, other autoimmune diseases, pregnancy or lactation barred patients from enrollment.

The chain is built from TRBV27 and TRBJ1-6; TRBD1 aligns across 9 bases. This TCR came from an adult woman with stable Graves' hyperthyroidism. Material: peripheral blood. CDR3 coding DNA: TGTGCCAGCAGTTTGGGACAGGGTTTTCTATCACCCCTCCACTTT. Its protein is CASSLGQGFLSPLHF.